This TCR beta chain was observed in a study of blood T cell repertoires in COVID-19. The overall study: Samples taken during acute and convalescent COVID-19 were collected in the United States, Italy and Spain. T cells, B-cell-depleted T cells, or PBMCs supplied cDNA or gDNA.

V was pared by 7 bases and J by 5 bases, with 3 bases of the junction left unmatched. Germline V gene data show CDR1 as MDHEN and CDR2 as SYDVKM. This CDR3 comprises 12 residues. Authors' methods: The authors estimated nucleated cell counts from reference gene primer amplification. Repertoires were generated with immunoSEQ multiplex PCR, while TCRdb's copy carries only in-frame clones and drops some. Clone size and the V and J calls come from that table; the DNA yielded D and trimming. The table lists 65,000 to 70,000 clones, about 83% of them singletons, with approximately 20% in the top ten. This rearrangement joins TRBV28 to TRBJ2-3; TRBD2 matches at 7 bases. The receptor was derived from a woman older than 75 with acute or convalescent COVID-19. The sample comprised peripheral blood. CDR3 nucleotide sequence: TGTGCCAGCACGGGGGGAATAGATACGCAGTATTTT. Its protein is CASTGGIDTQYF.